Included here is one T cell receptor beta chain sequence, with context. The entry originates in a study of blood T cell repertoires in COVID-19. Trimming pared 3 bases from V and 0 bases from J, leaving 6 bases between. The CDR3 sequence is 13 residues long. Germline CDR1 is MNHEY and CDR2 is SMNVEV (reference sequence). Donors of Cohort 3 who recovered were those that had two negative PCRs, clearance, or symptom resolution. Per the authors' pipeline: Nucleated cell counts were estimated from reference gene primer amplification. Assay used: immunoSEQ multiplex PCR; TCRdb lists only in-frame clones, some missing. From that table come the V and J calls and clone size; the DNA was used to work out D and trimming. The profile covers 390,000 or so clones, with around 86% appearing a single time and approximately 5.4% taken by the ten largest.

The chain has TRBV27 and TRBJ2-7, with D hard to call. Material: PBMCs or T cells enriched from blood (not recorded which). The receptor comes from a woman between 45 and 65 years old who had recovered from COVID-19. CDR3 nucleotide sequence: TGTGCCAGCAGTTTGTTTAGCTCCTACGAGCAGTACTTC. Protein: CASSLFSSYEQYF.